Below, one T cell receptor beta chain is given with its context. What antigen it recognizes has not been identified. One base away there is no much larger clone; base qualities are not given. TCRbeta CDR3 regions were profiled by bias-controlled multiplex PCR amplification of genomic DNA with the immunoSEQ Assay. Under the source paper's analysis protocol: To quantify the absolute abundance of each unique TCRbeta CDR3 region, the sequences were collapsed and filtered. Two models were used to test differential abundance: a binomial model (Fisher-equivalent) and a beta-binomial model that adds time-dependent variance fitted from healthy donors. Clones with fewer than 5 combined templates were removed, and a clone was called differentially abundant if the clone's Benjamini-Hochberg FDR was below 0.01. Beta-binomial variance was modeled as a function of total template count across the two samples using the form v = (b*log(k)+a)^2. Held by TCRdb, this immuneACCESS table contains in-frame sequences only and omits some clones. Under half of the omission traces to an unresolved V gene where checked; the cause of the rest is unknown. V and J calls plus clone size are reproduced from that table; the DNA served to infer D and trimming. This sample has approximately 100,000 clones in its table, and 85% to 90% of those were observed once. In total, the top ten clones hold around 15% of the sample.

There are 16 amino acids in the CDR3, from cysteine to phenylalanine inclusive. Only CDR3 DNA remains: 48 bases, in frame from the first base. Taken from the germline V gene, the CDR1 and CDR2 loops are SGHAT and FQNNGV. V lost 2 bases and J lost 10 bases; the stretch between them is 18 bases long. During the collection period, no infections or other immune events were recorded for the healthy donors. Blood repertoires from healthy donors were used as a training cohort for calibrating time-dependent variance in a beta-binomial model of differential abundance of T-cell clones. There were some 10 healthy donors in the training cohort, of whom 3 were female and 7 were male. An age range of roughly 29 to 65 years, with an average of 43 years, was recorded for the donors. Obtained from a commercial supplier, whole blood was collected from each healthy donor at three time points set around two weeks apart. Genomic DNA was extracted from unsorted whole blood for immunosequencing.

This sample was taken from a study of identifying expanded T cells in peripheral blood (dated by TCRdb to about 2019). Concerning the study at large: Technical replicates were generated by sequencing separate aliquots of the same genomic DNA pool, and four replicates were compared pairwise. The paper as a whole reports these results and caveats: Approximately 1.2 differentially abundant clones were flagged by the binomial model between technical replicates, whereas about 15 and 19 were flagged over two weeks and four weeks, respectively. Across all healthy donors, variance in clone template counts between approximately 2-week samples was found to increase significantly with total template count. The authors expected that biological variance in healthy repertoires might rise further over much longer intervals, such as months to years. Across all healthy-donor time intervals, the beta-binomial model significantly cut both the number of clones called differentially abundant and the false-positive rate.

Sequenced sample: blood. This TCR derives from a person aged 18 to 75 in good health. The sequence is built from TRBV11-2 and TRBJ1-6; the D gene cannot be resolved reliably. The encoded CDR3 is CASSLQSGSSKSPLHF. The sequenced DNA: TGTGCCAGCAGCTTACAATCGGGGTCGTCAAAATCACCCCTCCACTTT.